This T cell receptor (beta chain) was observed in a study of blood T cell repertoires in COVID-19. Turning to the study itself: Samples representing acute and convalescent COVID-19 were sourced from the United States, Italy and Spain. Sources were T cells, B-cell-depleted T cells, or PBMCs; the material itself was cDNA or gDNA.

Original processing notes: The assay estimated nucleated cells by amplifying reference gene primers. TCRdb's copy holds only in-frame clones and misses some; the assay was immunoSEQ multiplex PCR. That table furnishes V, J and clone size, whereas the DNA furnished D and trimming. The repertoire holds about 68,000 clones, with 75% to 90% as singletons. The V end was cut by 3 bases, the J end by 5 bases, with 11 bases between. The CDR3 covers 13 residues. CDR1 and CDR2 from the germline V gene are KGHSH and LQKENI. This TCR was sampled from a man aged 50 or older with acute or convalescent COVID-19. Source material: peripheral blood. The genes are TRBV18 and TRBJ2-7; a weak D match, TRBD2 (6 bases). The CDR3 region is CASSPPSADEQYF. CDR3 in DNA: TGTGCCAGCTCACCCCCTAGCGCCGACGAGCAGTACTTC.